The 29 T cell receptor beta chains in this list originate from one sample, sequenced in a study of OX40 agonist ivuxolimab in advanced cancers. The assay was immunoSEQ multiplex PCR, and TCRdb's table has in-frame clones only and misses some. This table has about 79,000 clones, 86% appearing once. The source was CD4+ or CD8+ T cells sorted from blood, collected in a trial of the OX40 agonist ivuxolimab. These receptors were obtained from an adult with an advanced solid tumor such as melanoma, head and neck, liver or kidney cancer.

The V and J genes are TRBV6-1 and TRBJ2-7, with 10 bases identical to TRBD1. The CDR3 spans 16 residues. Germline V CDR1 and CDR2: MNHNS, SASEGT. Unmatched junction bases numbered 8, after V lost 4 bases and J lost 2 bases. The CDR3 DNA reads as TGTGCCAGCAGTGCCCGATCCGGGACAGGGGCCTACGAGCAGTACTTC. Residues: CASSARSGTGAYEQYF.

The chain uses TRBV5-1 and TRBJ1-2, with 9 bases matching TRBD1. CDR1 is SGHRS and CDR2 is YFSETQ in the germline V gene. This CDR3 comprises 15 residues. The trim removed 7 bases at V and 6 bases at J, leaving 13 bases unmatched. The CDR3 here is CASGVGDREIHGYTF. The CDR3 DNA is TGCGCCAGCGGGGTTGGGGACAGGGAAATTCATGGCTACACCTTC.

This chain connects TRBV5-1 to TRBJ1-3, with 8 bases matching TRBD1. Germline CDR1 is SGHRS and CDR2 is YFSETQ. CDR3 length: 15 amino acids. V gave up 1 base and J gave up 2 bases; unmatched junction bases: 2. In DNA form, the CDR3 reads TGCGCCAGCAGCTTGCAGGGACAGGCTGGAAACACCATATATTTT. Protein sequence: CASSLQGQAGNTIYF.

V gene TRBV21-1 combines with J gene TRBJ1-3; the D call of TRBD1 is as the table states it, not checked on the DNA. TRBV21-1 is a pseudogene segment. There are 13 residues in the CDR3. The DNA of the CDR3 is TGTGCCAGCAGCGAATGGACAGGAAACACCATATATTTT. Its translation is CASSEWTGNTIYF.

The V call is TRBV4-1, the J call TRBJ1-5; TRBD1 matches 9 bases. The CDR3 consists of 14 residues. The V segment lost 6 bases and the J segment 7 bases; nucleotides outside the gene matches: 7. Germline V gene lookup returns CDR1 MGHRA and CDR2 YSYEKL. The CDR3 here is CASRGPGQGQPQHF. For the CDR3, the DNA is TGCGCCAGCAGGGGACCGGGACAGGGACAGCCCCAGCATTTT.

This chain links TRBV19 with TRBJ1-5, with D perhaps matching TRBD1 (6 bases). CDR3 length: 20 amino acids. The germline V and J ends were trimmed by 3 bases and 0 bases, with 24 bases remaining between them. Germline values: CDR1 LNHDA, CDR2 SQIVND (reference sequence). CDR3 region: CASSIVAAAGVWSSNQPQHF. The CDR3 nucleotides are TGTGCCAGTAGTATTGTTGCCGCGGCAGGGGTTTGGAGTAGCAATCAGCCCCAGCATTTT. Based on the CDR3 plus reference TRBV19 and TRBJ1-5, the full variable domain is DGGITQSPKYLFRKEGQNVTLSCEQNLNHDAMYWYRQDPGQGLRLIYYSQIVNDFQKGDIAEGYSVSREKKESFPLTVTSAQKNPTAFYLCASSIVAAAGVWSSNQPQHFGDGTRLSIL.

This clone was found once. V usage is TRBV18 and J usage is TRBJ2-5, with D uncertain. The CDR3 has 16 residues. Germline assignment: CDR1 KGHSH and CDR2 LQKENI. Trimming cost V 0 bases and J 2 bases, with 13 bases left between them. CDR3 amino acids: CASSPPFGQNQETQYF. The CDR3 DNA is TGTGCCAGCTCACCACCGTTCGGCCAGAATCAAGAGACCCAGTACTTC.

The V gene is TRBV5-6, the J gene TRBJ2-2; 12 bases agree with TRBD1. Trimming took 2 bases from V and 6 from J; bases not matched to a gene: 2. The CDR3 contains 15 residues. Germline V CDR1 and CDR2: SGHDT, YYEEEE. The CDR3 spells CASSFGDRGPGELFF. The CDR3, as DNA: TGTGCCAGCAGCTTTGGGGACAGGGGGCCCGGGGAGCTGTTTTTT.

This clone is a singleton in its sample. The chain recombines TRBV5-1 with TRBJ2-2; 8 bases are shared with TRBD1. This CDR3 region has 16 residues. Germline CDR1 and CDR2: SGHRS and YFSETQ. Trimming took 0 bases from V and 4 from J; bases not matched to a gene: 5. CDR3 DNA: TGCGCCAGCAGCTTGGCGGACAGGGTTGCCACCGGGGAGCTGTTTTTT. Its protein is CASSLADRVATGELFF. Full variable domain (rest looked up from reference TRBV5-1 and TRBJ2-2): KAGVTQTPRYLIKTRGQQVTLSCSPISGHRSVSWYQQTPGQGLQFLFEYFSETQRNKGNFPGRFSGRQFSNSRSEMNVSTLELGDSALYLCASSLADRVATGELFFGEGSRLTVL.

The chain joins TRBV4-1 to TRBJ1-2; D is unresolved. The CDR3 extends over 14 amino acids. Trimming cost V 6 bases and J 4 bases, with 15 bases left between them. Per germline, CDR1 MGHRA and CDR2 YSYEKL. The CDR3 region is CASRGGPDGYGYTF. CDR3 in DNA: TGCGCCAGCAGGGGTGGACCTGACGGCTATGGCTACACCTTC.

The rearrangement links TRBV5-5 to TRBJ2-1; no definite D call. The CDR3 extends over 15 amino acids. Germline CDR1 and CDR2: SGHKS and YYEKEE (reference sequence). V was cut by 0 bases and J by 7 bases, with 14 bases left in between. CDR3 coding DNA: TGTGCCAGCAGCTTGGTTGGTGGGGTGGTGAATGAGCAGTTCTTC. Amino acid sequence: CASSLVGGVVNEQFF.

The chain carries TRBV6-4 and TRBJ2-2, with 8 bases lining up with TRBD2. The CDR3 totals 14 residues. Looked up from germline, CDR1 is MRHNA and CDR2 is SNTAGT. The junction had 8 bases not matched to a gene; V was cut back by 7 bases and J by 7 bases. In DNA, the CDR3 is TGTGCCAGCAAGCGGGAGTTCGGGGGCGGGGAGCTGTTTTTT. Its translation: CASKREFGGGELFF.

This clone is labeled as medium-sized. The V call is TRBV21-1, the J call TRBJ1-2; TRBD1 was called by the table and not checked on the DNA. TRBV21-1 is assigned pseudogene status. The CDR3 runs 16 residues. The DNA for the CDR3 is TGTGCCAGCGGGGAACCAACAGGGGGCCCTAACTATGGCTACACCTTC. It encodes CASGEPTGGPNYGYTF.

J is TRBJ2-7 and V is TRBV6-5; D call uncertain. Germline values: CDR1 MNHEY, CDR2 SVGAGI. This CDR3 contains 13 residues. Trimming pared 7 bases from V and 0 bases from J, leaving 10 bases between. CDR3 sequence (DNA): TGTGCCAGCAACTCTTACGCCTCCTACGAGCAGTACTTC. It specifies CASNSYASYEQYF.

This CDR3 reads CASSPSGQANEKLFF. CDR3 sequence (DNA): TGTGCCAGCAGCCCGTCAGGGCAGGCTAATGAAAAACTGTTTTTT. The chain couples TRBV7-3 to TRBJ1-4; weak D call: TRBD1 (5 bases). Between the trimmed V and J ends, which lost 5 bases and 3 bases, there was a span of 13 bases. The CDR3 spans 15 residues. CDR1 SGHTA and CDR2 FQGTGA come from the germline V gene.

This chain connects TRBV30 to TRBJ2-2; D is unresolved. Trimming stripped 3 bases from V and 3 bases from J, with 8 bases between. CDR1 and CDR2 from the germline V gene are GTSNPN and SVGIG (reference sequence). The CDR3 runs 13 residues. The CDR3 is CAWRSAYTGELFF. Here the CDR3 DNA reads TGTGCCTGGAGGTCAGCTTACACCGGGGAGCTGTTTTTT.

The chain combines TRBV7-3 with TRBJ1-1; D gene uncertain. Trimming cost V 4 bases and J 0 bases, with 6 bases left between them. The CDR3 extends over 13 amino acids. Germline CDR1 SGHTA, CDR2 FQGTGA. Written as DNA, the CDR3 is TGTGCCAGCAGCTCCAGCGTGAACACTGAAGCTTTCTTT. It is translated as CASSSSVNTEAFF.

The V gene is TRBV5-1, the J gene TRBJ2-3; a weak D match, TRBD1 (7 bases). V shed 5 bases and J shed 3 bases, with 19 bases lying between them. The CDR3 runs to 16 residues. From germline, CDR1 is SGHRS and CDR2 YFSETQ. Here the CDR3 reads CASRGGAGGRTDTQYF. In DNA form, the CDR3 reads TGCGCCAGCAGGGGCGGGGCAGGGGGAAGGACAGATACGCAGTATTTT.

The chain combines TRBV19 with TRBJ1-4; 9 bases are a match to TRBD1. V shed 4 bases and J 8 bases; nucleotides not matched to a gene: 11. Germline CDR1 LNHDA, CDR2 SQIVND (reference sequence). The length of the CDR3 is 16 residues. CDR3 region: CASSTGQQGAGEKLFF. In nucleotides, the CDR3 is TGTGCCAGTAGTACGGGTCAACAGGGGGCGGGGGAAAAACTGTTTTTT.

This clone was found once. The chain joins TRBV14 to TRBJ2-1; 7 bases align to TRBD2. The CDR3 is 13 residues long. CDR1 and CDR2 (germline): SGHDN, FVKESK. The junction had 14 bases not matched to a gene; V was cut back by 6 bases and J by 15 bases. In DNA, the CDR3 is TGTGCCAGCAGTCGGATCGCCCAGGGACTACCGTTCTTC. Its protein product is CASSRIAQGLPFF.

This chain links TRBV11-3 with TRBJ2-1, with TRBD2 identical over 8 bases. Losses at the gene ends were 5 bases for V and 0 bases for J; bases not matched to a gene: 6. Germline-derived CDR1 and CDR2 are SGHNT and YENEEA. The CDR3 totals 16 residues. The CDR3 sequence: CASSISGASSYNEQFF. CDR3 bases: TGTGCCAGCAGCATTAGCGGGGCGAGCTCCTACAATGAGCAGTTCTTC.

The chain has TRBV4-3 and TRBJ1-4; 10 bases are a match to TRBD1. Trimming at V came to 4 bases and at J to 6 bases, leaving 2 bases not matched to a gene. This CDR3 has 14 amino acids. Germline values: CDR1 LGHNA, CDR2 YSLEER. The CDR3 sequence is CASSPGTGDEKLFF. CDR3 DNA: TGCGCCAGCAGCCCTGGGACAGGGGATGAAAAACTGTTTTTT.

The chain couples TRBV7-8 to TRBJ2-6; D remains ambiguous. The germline gives CDR1 SGHVS, CDR2 FQNEAQ. Trimming removed 1 base from V and 0 bases from J, with 10 bases in between. CDR3 length: 17 amino acids. The CDR3 DNA is TGTGCCAGCAGCTTAGGGGGAATAAACTCTGGGGCCAACGTCCTGACTTTC. This sequence encodes CASSLGGINSGANVLTF.

The chain is built from TRBV14 and TRBJ2-5, with 8 bases identical to TRBD1. V gave up 4 bases and J gave up 5 bases; unmatched junction bases: 6. Per germline, CDR1 SGHDN and CDR2 FVKESK. This CDR3 comprises 14 residues. CDR3 in amino acids: CASSRDRTGETQYF. CDR3 DNA sequence: TGTGCCAGCAGCCGAGACAGGACAGGGGAGACCCAGTACTTC.

The chain employs TRBV5-8 and TRBJ2-3; 10 nucleotides align to TRBD1. The CDR3 contains 15 residues. Germline values: CDR1 SGHTS, CDR2 YDEGEE. With V trimmed by 1 base and J by 3 bases, 2 bases remained unmatched. The chain's CDR3 is CASSLRDRGTDTQYF. The CDR3 DNA reads as TGTGCCAGCAGCTTGAGGGACAGGGGAACAGATACGCAGTATTTT.

The rearrangement links TRBV4-3 to TRBJ2-5; 13 bases fit TRBD2. The ends lost 3 bases at V and 0 bases at J; junction bases unmatched: 13. This CDR3 contains 20 residues. CDR1 is LGHNA and CDR2 is YSLEER in the germline V gene. The CDR3 region has the DNA TGCGCCAGCAGCCACCCCAGTGGGGGACTAGCGGGAACTAACCAAGAGACCCAGTACTTC. Its protein product is CASSHPSGGLAGTNQETQYF.

The CDR3 DNA reads as TGTGCCAGCAGCTTAGAGCATGGGCGGGAGGGCCGCAATGAGCAGTTCTTC. Translating it yields CASSLEHGREGRNEQFF. This chain links TRBV7-9 with TRBJ2-1; 9 nucleotides agree with TRBD2. This CDR3 has 17 amino acids. V was clipped by 1 base and J by 6 bases; unmatched bases: 10. The germline CDR1 and CDR2 sequences are SEHNR and FQNEAQ (reference sequence).

The chain links TRBV5-1 to TRBJ1-5, with TRBD1 matching over 9 bases. This CDR3 contains 15 residues. Germline trimming cut 4 bases from V and 6 bases from J; bases unmatched to any gene: 8. Germline V CDR1 and CDR2: SGHRS, YFSETQ. CDR3 amino acids: CASSPTGGTLQPQHF. CDR3 in DNA: TGCGCCAGCAGCCCGACAGGGGGTACTCTTCAGCCCCAGCATTTT.

V is TRBV7-3 and J is TRBJ2-2; 9 bases fit TRBD1. Losses at the gene ends were 4 bases for V and 5 bases for J; bases not matched to a gene: 5. Germline CDR1 is SGHTA and CDR2 is FQGTGA. The CDR3 runs to 15 residues. In DNA, the CDR3 is TGTGCCAGCAGCTCACAGGGGGCGGGGACCGGGGAGCTGTTTTTT. This gives the protein CASSSQGAGTGELFF.